This T cell receptor (beta chain) was sequenced in a study of T-cell memory formation after mild COVID-19. Background on the study: The study found TCR clusters largely donor specific.

TCRdb analysed the 5' RACE reads with MiXCR anew, one entry per CDR3 protein. The sample includes 450,000 to 650,000 distinct CDR3 sequences, roughly 22% seen only once; the top ten take around 12%. This clonotype was seen a few times. The J segment lost 7 bases and the V segment lost 6 bases, leaving 10 bases of the junction unmatched. This CDR3 has 15 residues. The germline V gene has CDR1 WNHNN and CDR2 SYGVQD (reference sequence). The TCR comes from an adult woman who had mild COVID-19 (a few samples of this study predate the infection). Cell type and time point are not known. Sequencing input: PBMCs or a T cell subset sorted from them (not recorded which). The chain combines TRBV10-1 with TRBJ2-1; 9 bases are a match to TRBD1. CDR3 nucleotides: TGCGCCAGCAGACCCCTACAGGGGGCTCTAAATGAGCAGTTCTTC. Translated: CASRPLQGALNEQFF.